What follows is one T cell receptor (beta chain) and its context. Antigen: not known. The CDR3 runs 14 residues. The ends lost 5 bases at V and 5 bases at J; junction bases unmatched: 5. In making diagnoses, clinical symptoms, serum thyroxine and TRAb, thyroid ultrasound and orbital computed tomography were all used. First hyperthyroidism diagnosis is when the blood sample was obtained, before any ophthalmopathy symptoms. The source of the sample is a study of T cells in Graves' hyperthyroidism and ophthalmopathy. Looking at the study overall: Any treatment followed the collection of peripheral blood at initial diagnosis. Study-wide points: Researchers report that a 13 V-J model separated ophthalmopathy from stable hyperthyroidism.

The TCR beta CDR3 regions underwent amplification using RNA transcripts as the source. The HTBI primer set was used in a first-round RT-PCR of the TCR CDR3. One entry per CDR3 protein, called by TCRdb with MiXCR from the multiplex PCR reads. This table has about 770,000 distinct CDR3 sequences, approximately 19% appearing once. The chain is built from TRBV12-3 or TRBV12-4 and TRBJ1-2; 10 positions match TRBD1. Sequenced material: blood. This receptor was taken from a woman between 45 and 60 years old with Graves' hyperthyroidism that later progressed to Graves' ophthalmopathy. The CDR3 bases are TGTGCCAGCAGTCCAATGGGACAGGGGTATGGCTACACCTTC. This sequence encodes CASSPMGQGYGYTF.